A single sample is the source of the 14 T cell receptor beta chains below, sequenced in a study of blood T cell repertoires in COVID-19 (dated by TCRdb to about 2020). Receptor libraries were prepared by the immunoSEQ multiplex PCR assay. TCRdb stores this immuneACCESS table with in-frame sequences only. Part of the clones is absent; in the studies checked, under half of the shortfall reflects unresolved V genes, and no reason is known for the rest. The sample includes about 120,000 clones, with less than 90% observed a single time. In total, the top ten clones hold approximately 3.5% of the sample. Sequenced input: PBMCs or T cells enriched from blood (not recorded which). The receptors were gathered from a woman in her 30s who had recovered from COVID-19.

The chain is built from TRBV7-6 and TRBJ1-5; D is uncertain. Germline V lookup: CDR1 SGHVS, CDR2 FNYEAQ. The ends were cut back, 2 bases at V and 1 base at J, with 15 bases in the middle. The CDR3 is 17 amino acids. Written as DNA, the CDR3 is TGTGCCAGCAGCTTAACCGACGACGGAGGGAGCAATCAGCCCCAGCATTTT. Translating gives CASSLTDDGGSNQPQHF.

The chain combines TRBV27 with TRBJ1-1; no definite D call. The CDR3 length is 14 residues. The germline CDR1 and CDR2 sequences are MNHEY and SMNVEV (reference sequence). The V gene lost 0 bases and the J gene lost 5 bases, with 10 bases spanning the gap. In nucleotides, the CDR3 is TGTGCCAGCAGTTTATCTGCTGGAGGGACTGAAGCTTTCTTT. Its protein product is CASSLSAGGTEAFF.

J is TRBJ2-7 and V is TRBV19; 8 bases fit TRBD2. Germline CDR1 reads LNHDA; CDR2 reads SQIVND (reference sequence). V lost 5 bases and J lost 7; bases outside the gene matches: 13. This CDR3 is 15 amino acids long. This CDR3 reads CASSSPGGLSVEQYF. CDR3 in DNA: TGTGCCAGTAGTTCCCCGGGGGGGCTTTCCGTTGAGCAGTACTTC.

The CDR3 bases are TGTGCCAGCAGCTTACGACAGGGAACGACAGATACGCAGTATTTT. It translates to CASSLRQGTTDTQYF. This rearrangement joins TRBV11-2 to TRBJ2-3; 7 positions agree with TRBD1. After removal of 2 bases from V and 3 bases from J, the junction contained 5 bases not matched to a gene. Germline CDR1 reads SGHAT; CDR2 reads FQNNGV. The CDR3 is 15 amino acids.

This rearrangement joins TRBV4-2 to TRBJ1-5; maybe TRBD1 (6 bases). CDR1 LGHNA and CDR2 YNFKEQ come from the germline V gene. There are 15 residues in the CDR3. V was clipped by 3 bases and J by 1 base, with 10 bases between them. As DNA, the CDR3 is TGTGCCAGCAGCCAGAGAGGGGGAAGCAATCAGCCCCAGCATTTT. It is translated as CASSQRGGSNQPQHF.

The chain joins TRBV28 to TRBJ2-1, with TRBD2 matching over 8 bases. There are 16 residues in the CDR3. Germline V gene data show CDR1 as MDHEN and CDR2 as SYDVKM. Unmatched junction bases numbered 7, after V lost 5 bases and J lost 1 base. The CDR3 DNA sequence: TGTGCCAGCAGTCCTGCGAGCGGGAGTTCCTACAATGAGCAGTTCTTC. As protein: CASSPASGSSYNEQFF.

This clone ranks as medium-sized. This sequence joins TRBV9 and TRBJ1-2; D is ambiguous. CDR1 is SGDLS and CDR2 is YYNGEE in the germline V gene. Trimming removed 0 bases from V and 7 bases from J, with 10 bases in between. The CDR3 is made up of 13 amino acids. The CDR3: CASSVGTAGGYTF. For the CDR3, the DNA is TGTGCCAGCAGCGTAGGGACTGCCGGTGGCTACACCTTC.

J is TRBJ1-5 and V is TRBV2; D might be TRBD1 (6 bases). From germline, CDR1 is SNHLY and CDR2 FYNNEI. V gave up 7 bases and J gave up 9 bases, with 13 bases separating them. The CDR3 totals 12 residues. The CDR3 reads CASNPQGGPQHF. The CDR3 DNA reads as TGTGCCAGCAACCCACAGGGTGGGCCCCAGCATTTT. Looking up the rest from reference TRBV2 and TRBJ1-5 gives the full variable domain: EPEVTQTPSHQVTQMGQEVILRCVPISNHLYFYWYRQILGQKVEFLVSFYNNEISEKSEIFDDQFSVERPDGSNFTLKIRSTKLEDSAMYFCASNPQGGPQHFGDGTRLSIL.

In its sample, this clone was seen many times. The rearrangement uses TRBV6-5 and TRBJ1-2; TRBD1 matches at 8 bases. With V trimmed by 6 bases and J by 8 bases, 8 bases remained unmatched. Germline V gives CDR1 MNHEY, CDR2 SVGAGI. The CDR3 length is 13 residues. As DNA, the CDR3 is TGTGCCAGCAGGTCACAGGGGGTAAACGGCTACACCTTC. The encoded protein is CASRSQGVNGYTF.

The chain has TRBV7-3 and TRBJ2-3, with D perhaps matching TRBD1 (5 bases). Deletions cut 2 bases from V and 5 bases from J, with 14 bases between. This CDR3 comprises 15 residues. Germline V gene data show CDR1 as SGHTA and CDR2 as FQGTGA. The CDR3 sequence is CASSLQAGSGDTQYF. CDR3 coding DNA: TGTGCCAGCAGCTTACAAGCAGGGTCGGGAGATACGCAGTATTTT.

This clone was detected only once. The V and J genes are TRBV28 and TRBJ1-1, with D maybe TRBD1 (6 bases). Germline CDR1 MDHEN, CDR2 SYDVKM. V lost 4 bases, J lost 1 base, and 16 bases lay in between. This CDR3 has 16 amino acids. As DNA, the CDR3 is TGTGCCAGCAGTTCTCCAGGGGTAACGCCGAACACTGAAGCTTTCTTT. It specifies CASSSPGVTPNTEAFF.

This clone was seen a handful of times. The chain employs TRBV7-2 and TRBJ2-7, with 8 nucleotides matching TRBD2. Germline V CDR1 and CDR2: SGHTA, FQGNSA. The CDR3 contains 16 residues. V lost 4 bases and J lost 3; bases outside the gene matches: 11. CDR3 sequence: CASSSGPAGRVYEQYF. CDR3 sequence (DNA): TGTGCCAGCAGCTCAGGTCCGGCCGGGAGGGTCTACGAGCAGTACTTC. Looking up the rest from reference TRBV7-2 and TRBJ2-7 gives the full variable domain: GAGVSQSPSNKVTEKGKDVELRCDPISGHTALYWYRQSLGQGLEFLIYFQGNSAPDKSGLPSDRFSAERTGGSVSTLTIQRTQQEDSAVYLCASSSGPAGRVYEQYFGPGTRLTVT.

V is TRBV5-8 and J is TRBJ2-6; TRBD1 agrees at 7 bases. CDR3 length equals 18 residues. CDR1 and CDR2 from the germline V gene are SGHTS and YDEGEE. With 0 bases clipped from V and 0 bases from J, the junction kept 6 bases outside the gene matches. The CDR3 region is CASSLGRTGRSGANVLTF. CDR3 sequence (DNA): TGTGCCAGCAGCTTGGGACGGACAGGACGCTCTGGGGCCAACGTCCTGACTTTC.

Worth noting for this clone: Other nucleotide sequences from this sample produce the same CDR3. The rearrangement links TRBV28 to TRBJ1-6; 9 bases fit TRBD1. Germline trimming cut 6 bases from V and 3 bases from J; bases unmatched to any gene: 0. This CDR3 is built from 14 residues. Germline V gives CDR1 MDHEN, CDR2 SYDVKM. Here the CDR3 reads CASRGQGYNSPLHF. CDR3 nucleotide sequence: TGTGCCAGCAGGGGACAGGGCTATAATTCACCCCTCCACTTT.